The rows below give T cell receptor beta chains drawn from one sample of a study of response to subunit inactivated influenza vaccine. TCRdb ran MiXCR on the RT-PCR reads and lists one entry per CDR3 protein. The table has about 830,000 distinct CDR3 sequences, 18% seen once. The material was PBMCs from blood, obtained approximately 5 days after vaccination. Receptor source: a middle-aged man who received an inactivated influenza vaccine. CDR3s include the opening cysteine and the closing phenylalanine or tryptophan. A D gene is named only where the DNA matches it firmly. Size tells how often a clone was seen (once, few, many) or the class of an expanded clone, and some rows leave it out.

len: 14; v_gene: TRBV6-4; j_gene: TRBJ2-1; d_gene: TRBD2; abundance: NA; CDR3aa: CASSVTSGGGEQFF; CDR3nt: TGTGCCAGCAGTGTGACTAGCGGGGGCGGTGAGCAGTTCTTC
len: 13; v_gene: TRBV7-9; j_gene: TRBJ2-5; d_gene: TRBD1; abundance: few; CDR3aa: CASSSTGSETQYF; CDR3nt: TGTGCCAGCAGCTCGACAGGGTCGGAGACCCAGTACTTC
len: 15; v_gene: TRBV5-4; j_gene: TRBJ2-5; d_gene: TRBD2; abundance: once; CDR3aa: CASSFGLAERGSQYF; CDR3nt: TGTGCCAGCAGCTTTGGACTAGCGGAAAGAGGATCCCAGTACTTC
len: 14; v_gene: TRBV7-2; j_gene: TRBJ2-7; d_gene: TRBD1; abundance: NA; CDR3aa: CASSGRQGPYEQYF; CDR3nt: TGTGCCAGCAGCGGACGACAGGGGCCCTACGAGCAGTACTTC
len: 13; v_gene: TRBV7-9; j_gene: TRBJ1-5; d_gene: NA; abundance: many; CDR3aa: CASSSGHNQPQHF; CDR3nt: TGTGCCAGCAGCTCAGGCCACAATCAGCCCCAGCATTTT
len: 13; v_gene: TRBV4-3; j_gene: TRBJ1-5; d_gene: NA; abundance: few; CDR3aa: CASSQGDNQPQHF; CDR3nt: TGCGCCAGCAGCCAAGGGGATAATCAGCCCCAGCATTTT
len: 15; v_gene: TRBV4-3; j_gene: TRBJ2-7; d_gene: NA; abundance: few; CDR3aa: CASSQEAYRSYEQYF; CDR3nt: TGCGCCAGCAGCCAAGAGGCTTATAGGAGCTACGAGCAGTACTTC
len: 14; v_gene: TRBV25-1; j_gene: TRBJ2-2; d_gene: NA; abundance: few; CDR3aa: CASKPQGGTGELFF; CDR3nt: TGTGCCAGCAAGCCACAGGGAGGTACCGGGGAGCTGTTTTTT
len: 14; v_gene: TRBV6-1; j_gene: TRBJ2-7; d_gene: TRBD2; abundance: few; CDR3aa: CASSATRGAYEQYF; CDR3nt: TGTGCCAGCAGCGCCACTCGGGGGGCCTACGAGCAGTACTTC
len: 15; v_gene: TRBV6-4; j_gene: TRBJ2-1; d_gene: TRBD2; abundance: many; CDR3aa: CASSPTSGSGYEQFF; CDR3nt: TGTGCCAGCAGTCCAACTAGCGGGAGTGGCTATGAGCAGTTCTTC
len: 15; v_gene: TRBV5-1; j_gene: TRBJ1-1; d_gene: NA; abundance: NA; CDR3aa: CASSLNGRTNTEAFF; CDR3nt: TGCGCCAGCAGCCTAAACGGACGGACGAACACTGAAGCTTTCTTT
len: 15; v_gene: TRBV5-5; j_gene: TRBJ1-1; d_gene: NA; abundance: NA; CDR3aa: CASSPHIRGGTEAFF; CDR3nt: TGTGCCAGCAGCCCGCATATAAGGGGTGGCACTGAAGCTTTCTTT
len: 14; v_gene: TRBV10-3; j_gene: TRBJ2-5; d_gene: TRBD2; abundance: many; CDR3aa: CATERGGGQETQYF; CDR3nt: TGTGCCACCGAACGGGGCGGGGGCCAAGAGACCCAGTACTTC
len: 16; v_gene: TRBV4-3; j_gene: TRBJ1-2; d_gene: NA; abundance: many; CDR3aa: CASSLKGRHSNYGYTF; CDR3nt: TGCGCCAGCAGCCTTAAGGGGAGGCACTCTAACTATGGCTACACCTTC
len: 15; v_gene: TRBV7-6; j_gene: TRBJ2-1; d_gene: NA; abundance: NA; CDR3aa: CASSIRDGSYNEQFF; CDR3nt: TGTGCCAGCAGCATACGGGACGGGTCCTACAATGAGCAGTTCTTC
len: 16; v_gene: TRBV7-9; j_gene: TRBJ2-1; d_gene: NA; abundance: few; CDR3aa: CASSPFAGSSYNEQFF; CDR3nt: TGTGCCAGCAGTCCATTTGCAGGGAGCTCCTACAATGAGCAGTTCTTC
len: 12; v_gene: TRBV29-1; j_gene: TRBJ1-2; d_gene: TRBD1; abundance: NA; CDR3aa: CSTDRGLVGYTF; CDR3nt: TGCAGTACTGACAGGGGGCTGGTTGGCTACACCTTC
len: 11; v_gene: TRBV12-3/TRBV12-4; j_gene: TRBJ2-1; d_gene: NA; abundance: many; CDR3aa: CASSFGNEQFF; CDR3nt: TGTGCCAGCAGTTTCGGCAATGAGCAGTTCTTC
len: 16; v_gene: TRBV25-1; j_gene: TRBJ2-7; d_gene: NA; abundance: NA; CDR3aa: CASCCRGEYTSYEQYF; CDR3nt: TGTGCCAGCTGTTGCAGGGGGGAATACACTTCCTACGAGCAGTACTTC
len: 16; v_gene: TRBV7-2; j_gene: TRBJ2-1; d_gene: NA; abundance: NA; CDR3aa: CASSSTGQRIYNEQFF; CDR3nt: TGTGCCAGCAGTTCAACGGGCCAGCGGATTTACAATGAGCAGTTCTTC
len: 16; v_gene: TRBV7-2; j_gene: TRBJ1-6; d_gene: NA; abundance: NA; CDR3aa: CASSTRGRGRDSPLHF; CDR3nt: TGTGCCAGCAGCACCCGGGGGAGGGGTCGTGATTCACCCCTCCACTTT
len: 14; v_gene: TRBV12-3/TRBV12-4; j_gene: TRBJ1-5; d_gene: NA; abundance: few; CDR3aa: CASSLMGEIQPQHF; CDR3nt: TGTGCCAGCAGTTTAATGGGGGAAATTCAGCCCCAGCATTTT
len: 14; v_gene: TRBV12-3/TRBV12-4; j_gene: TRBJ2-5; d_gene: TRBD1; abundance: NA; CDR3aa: CASSQTGGIETQYF; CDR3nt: TGTGCCAGCAGTCAAACAGGGGGTATAGAGACCCAGTACTTC
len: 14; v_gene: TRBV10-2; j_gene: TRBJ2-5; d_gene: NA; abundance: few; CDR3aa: CASSESVNQETQYF; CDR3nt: TGCGCCAGCAGTGAGTCCGTCAATCAAGAGACCCAGTACTTC
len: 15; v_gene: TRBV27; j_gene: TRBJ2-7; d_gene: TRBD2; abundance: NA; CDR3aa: CASSPQAGGAGEQYF; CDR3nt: TGTGCCAGCAGTCCCCAAGCGGGAGGGGCTGGTGAGCAGTACTTC
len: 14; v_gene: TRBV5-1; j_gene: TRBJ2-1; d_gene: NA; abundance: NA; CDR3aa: CASSLPGINNEQFF; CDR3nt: TGCGCCAGCAGCCTACCCGGGATTAACAATGAGCAGTTCTTC
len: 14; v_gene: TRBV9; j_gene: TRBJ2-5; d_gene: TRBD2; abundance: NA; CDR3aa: CASSVDGRAETQYF; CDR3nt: TGTGCCAGCAGCGTAGACGGGAGGGCAGAGACCCAGTACTTC
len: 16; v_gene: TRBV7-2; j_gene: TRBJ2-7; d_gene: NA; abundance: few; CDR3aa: CASSPQGGFSSYEQYF; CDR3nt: TGTGCCAGCAGCCCCCAAGGGGGATTCAGCTCCTACGAGCAGTACTTC
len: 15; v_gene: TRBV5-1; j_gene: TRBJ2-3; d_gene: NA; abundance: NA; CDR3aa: CASSLARGNTDTQYF; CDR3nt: TGCGCCAGCAGCTTGGCTAGGGGGAACACAGATACGCAGTATTTT
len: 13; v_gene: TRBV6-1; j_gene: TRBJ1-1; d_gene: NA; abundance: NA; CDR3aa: CASSGQAATEAFF; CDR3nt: TGTGCCAGCAGCGGGCAAGCGGCCACTGAAGCTTTCTTT
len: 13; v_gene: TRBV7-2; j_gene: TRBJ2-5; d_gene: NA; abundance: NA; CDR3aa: CASAPGFQETQYF; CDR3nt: TGTGCCAGTGCCCCGGGATTCCAAGAGACCCAGTACTTC
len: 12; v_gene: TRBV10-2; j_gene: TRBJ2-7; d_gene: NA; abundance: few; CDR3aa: CASRTGRGVQYF; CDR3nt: TGCGCCAGCAGGACGGGCCGGGGAGTGCAGTACTTC
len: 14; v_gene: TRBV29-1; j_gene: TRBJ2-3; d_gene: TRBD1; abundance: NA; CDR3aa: CSVVRAGGLDTQYF; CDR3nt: TGCAGCGTTGTCAGGGCAGGGGGCCTGGATACGCAGTATTTT
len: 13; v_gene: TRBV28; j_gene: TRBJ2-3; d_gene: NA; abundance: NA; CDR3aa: CASLYPGGDTQYF; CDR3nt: TGTGCCAGCCTCTATCCGGGCGGCGATACGCAGTATTTT
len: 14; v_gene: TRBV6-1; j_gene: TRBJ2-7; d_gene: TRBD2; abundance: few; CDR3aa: CASSQLAGGNEQYF; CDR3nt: TGTGCCAGCAGTCAACTAGCGGGAGGGAACGAGCAGTACTTC
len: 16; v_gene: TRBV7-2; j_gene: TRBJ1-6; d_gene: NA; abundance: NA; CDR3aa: CASSLELSSYNSPLHF; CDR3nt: TGTGCCAGCAGCTTAGAGCTGAGCTCCTATAATTCACCCCTCCACTTT
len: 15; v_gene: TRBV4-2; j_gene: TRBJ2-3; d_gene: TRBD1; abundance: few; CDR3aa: CASSQDRQGTDTQYF; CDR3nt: TGTGCCAGCAGCCAAGATCGACAGGGAACAGATACGCAGTATTTT
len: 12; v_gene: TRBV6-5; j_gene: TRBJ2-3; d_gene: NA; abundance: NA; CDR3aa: CASSIGADTQYF; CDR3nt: TGTGCCAGCAGTATCGGGGCAGATACGCAGTATTTT
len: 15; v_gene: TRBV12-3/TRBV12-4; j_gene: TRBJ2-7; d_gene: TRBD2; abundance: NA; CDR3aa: CASSLGEGAAYEQYF; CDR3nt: TGTGCCAGCAGTCTAGGGGAGGGCGCCGCCTACGAGCAGTACTTC
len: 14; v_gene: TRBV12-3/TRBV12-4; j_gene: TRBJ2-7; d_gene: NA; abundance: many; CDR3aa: CASSTRGGSNEQYF; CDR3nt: TGTGCCAGCAGTACCCGAGGGGGTTCAAACGAGCAGTACTTC
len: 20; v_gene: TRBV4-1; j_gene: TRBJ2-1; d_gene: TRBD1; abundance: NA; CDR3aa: CASRNNGQGRYGGSYNEQFF; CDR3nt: TGCGCCAGCAGGAATAACGGACAGGGTCGATACGGGGGTTCCTACAATGAGCAGTTCTTC
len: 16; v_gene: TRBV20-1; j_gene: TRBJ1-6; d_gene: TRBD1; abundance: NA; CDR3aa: CSARDRQGAGNSPLHF; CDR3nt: TGCAGTGCTAGAGACCGCCAGGGGGCAGGCAATTCACCCCTCCACTTT
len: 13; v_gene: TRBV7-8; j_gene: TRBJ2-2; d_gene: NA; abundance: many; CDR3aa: CASRVPLTGELFF; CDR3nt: TGTGCCAGCAGGGTTCCCTTAACCGGGGAGCTGTTTTTT
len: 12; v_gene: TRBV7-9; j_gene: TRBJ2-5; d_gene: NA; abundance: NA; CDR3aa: CASSSGLWAQYF; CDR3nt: TGTGCCAGCAGCTCCGGACTGTGGGCCCAGTACTTC
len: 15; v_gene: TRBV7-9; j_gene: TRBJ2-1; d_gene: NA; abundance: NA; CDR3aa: CASSLGLLSTNEQFF; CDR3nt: TGTGCCAGCAGCTTAGGGCTCCTATCAACCAATGAGCAGTTCTTC
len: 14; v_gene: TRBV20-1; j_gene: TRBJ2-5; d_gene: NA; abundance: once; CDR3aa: CSARGRDAQETQYF; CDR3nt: TGCAGTGCTAGGGGACGGGACGCGCAAGAGACCCAGTACTTC
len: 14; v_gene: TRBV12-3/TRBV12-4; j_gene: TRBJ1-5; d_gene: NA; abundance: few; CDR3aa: CASSLALGNQPQHF; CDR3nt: TGTGCCAGCAGTTTAGCTCTAGGGAATCAGCCCCAGCATTTT
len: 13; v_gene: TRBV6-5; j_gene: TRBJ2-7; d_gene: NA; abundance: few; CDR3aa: CASSWLSSYEQYF; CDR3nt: TGTGCCAGCAGTTGGTTGAGCTCCTACGAGCAGTACTTC
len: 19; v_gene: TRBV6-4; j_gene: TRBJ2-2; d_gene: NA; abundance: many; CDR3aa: CASIRRRASSLFYAGELFF; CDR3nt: TGTGCCAGCATTCGACGGAGGGCCTCTTCCTTATTTTATGCCGGGGAGCTGTTTTTT
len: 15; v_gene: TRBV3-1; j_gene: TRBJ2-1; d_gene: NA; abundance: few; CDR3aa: CASSQPRGAIGEQFF; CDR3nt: TGTGCCAGCAGCCAACCGAGGGGCGCTATAGGTGAGCAGTTCTTC
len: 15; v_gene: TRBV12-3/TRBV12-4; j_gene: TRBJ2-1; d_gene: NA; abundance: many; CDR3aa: CASSPDSNTYNEQFF; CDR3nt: TGTGCCAGCAGCCCTGACAGCAACACCTACAATGAGCAGTTCTTC
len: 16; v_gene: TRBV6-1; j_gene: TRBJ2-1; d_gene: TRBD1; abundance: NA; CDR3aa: CASSEAGQAFYNEQFF; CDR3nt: TGTGCCAGCAGTGAGGCGGGACAGGCATTCTACAATGAGCAGTTCTTC
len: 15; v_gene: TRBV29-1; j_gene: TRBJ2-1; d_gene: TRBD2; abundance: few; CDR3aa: CSVEERRELGNEQFF; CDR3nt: TGCAGCGTTGAAGAGCGGCGGGAGTTGGGCAATGAGCAGTTCTTC
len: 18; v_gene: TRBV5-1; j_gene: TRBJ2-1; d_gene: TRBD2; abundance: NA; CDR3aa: CASSPGLRGVTGVNEQFF; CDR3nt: TGCGCCAGCAGCCCAGGTCTCCGGGGGGTAACGGGGGTGAATGAGCAGTTCTTC
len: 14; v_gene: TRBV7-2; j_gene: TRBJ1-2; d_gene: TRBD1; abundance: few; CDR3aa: CASSPRGLGGGYTF; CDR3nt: TGTGCCAGCAGCCCCAGGGGGCTCGGAGGTGGCTACACCTTC
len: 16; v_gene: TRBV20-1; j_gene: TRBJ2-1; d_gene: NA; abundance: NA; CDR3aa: CSADGDIVVSYNEQFF; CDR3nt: TGCAGTGCTGACGGGGACATAGTGGTCTCCTACAATGAGCAGTTCTTC
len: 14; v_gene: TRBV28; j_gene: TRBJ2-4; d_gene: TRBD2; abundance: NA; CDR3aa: CASSRSGGKNIQYF; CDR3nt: TGTGCCAGCAGTAGGAGCGGGGGGAAAAACATTCAGTACTTC
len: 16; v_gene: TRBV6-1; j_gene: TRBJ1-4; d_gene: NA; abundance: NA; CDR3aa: CASSESRSATNEKLFF; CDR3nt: TGTGCCAGCAGTGAAAGTAGGTCCGCAACTAATGAAAAACTGTTTTTT
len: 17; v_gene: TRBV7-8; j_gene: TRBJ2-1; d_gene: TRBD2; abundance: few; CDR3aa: CASSLVAGQSSYNEQFF; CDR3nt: TGTGCCAGCAGCTTAGTAGCGGGTCAGAGCTCCTACAATGAGCAGTTCTTC